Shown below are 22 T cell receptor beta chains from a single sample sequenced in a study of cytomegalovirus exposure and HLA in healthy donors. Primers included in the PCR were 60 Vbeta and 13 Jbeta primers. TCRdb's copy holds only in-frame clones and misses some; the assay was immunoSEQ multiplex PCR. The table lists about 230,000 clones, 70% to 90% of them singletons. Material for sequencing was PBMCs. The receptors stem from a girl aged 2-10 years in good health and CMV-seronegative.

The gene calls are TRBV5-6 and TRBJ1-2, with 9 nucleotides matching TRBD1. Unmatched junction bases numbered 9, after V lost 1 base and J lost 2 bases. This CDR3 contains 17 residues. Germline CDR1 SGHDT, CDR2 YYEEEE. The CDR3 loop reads CASSLYWTGVWNYGYTF. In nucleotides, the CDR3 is TGTGCCAGCAGCTTGTATTGGACAGGGGTGTGGAACTATGGCTACACCTTC.

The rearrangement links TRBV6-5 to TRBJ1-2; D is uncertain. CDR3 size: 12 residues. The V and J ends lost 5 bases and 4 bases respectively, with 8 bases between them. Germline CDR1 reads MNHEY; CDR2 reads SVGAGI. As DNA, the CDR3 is TGTGCCAGCAGTGCCCTAGGCTATGGCTACACCTTC. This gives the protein CASSALGYGYTF.

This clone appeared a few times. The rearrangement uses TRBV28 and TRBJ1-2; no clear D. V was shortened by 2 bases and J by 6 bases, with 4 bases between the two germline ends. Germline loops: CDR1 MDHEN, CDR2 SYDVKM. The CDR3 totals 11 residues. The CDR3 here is CASSLTDGYTF. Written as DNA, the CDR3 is TGTGCCAGCAGTTTAACTGATGGCTACACCTTC.

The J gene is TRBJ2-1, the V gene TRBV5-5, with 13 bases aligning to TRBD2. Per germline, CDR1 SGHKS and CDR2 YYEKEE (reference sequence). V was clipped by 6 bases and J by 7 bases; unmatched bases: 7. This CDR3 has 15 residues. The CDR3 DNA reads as TGTGCCAGCAACGCACTAGCGGGAGGGCCGAATGAGCAGTTCTTC. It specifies CASNALAGGPNEQFF. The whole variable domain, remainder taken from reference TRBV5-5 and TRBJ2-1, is DAGVTQSPTHLIKTRGQQVTLRCSPISGHKSVSWYQQVLGQGPQFIFQYYEKEERGRGNFPDRFSARQFPNYSSELNVNALLLGDSALYLCASNALAGGPNEQFFGPGTRLTVL.

CDR3 protein: CASSLHRGRETQYF. The CDR3 bases are TGTGCCAGCAGCTTACACAGGGGACGAGAGACCCAGTACTTC. The chain uses TRBV11-2 and TRBJ2-5; 7 bases are a match to TRBD1. The CDR3 sequence is 14 residues long. Per germline, CDR1 SGHAT and CDR2 FQNNGV. V dropped 2 bases and J dropped 4; count of bases not matched to a gene: 4.

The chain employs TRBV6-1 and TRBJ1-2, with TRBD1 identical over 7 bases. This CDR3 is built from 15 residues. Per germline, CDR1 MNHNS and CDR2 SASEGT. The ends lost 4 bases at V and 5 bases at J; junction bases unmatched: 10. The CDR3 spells CASSGSQGTQYGYTF. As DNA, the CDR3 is TGTGCCAGCAGTGGATCACAGGGGACCCAATATGGCTACACCTTC.

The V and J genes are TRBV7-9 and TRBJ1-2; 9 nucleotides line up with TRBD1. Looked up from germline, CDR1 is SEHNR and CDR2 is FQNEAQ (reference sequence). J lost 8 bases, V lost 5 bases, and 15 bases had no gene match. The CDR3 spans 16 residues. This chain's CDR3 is CASSMASIGQGNGYTF. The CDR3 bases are TGTGCCAGCAGCATGGCGAGCATTGGACAGGGGAACGGCTACACCTTC.

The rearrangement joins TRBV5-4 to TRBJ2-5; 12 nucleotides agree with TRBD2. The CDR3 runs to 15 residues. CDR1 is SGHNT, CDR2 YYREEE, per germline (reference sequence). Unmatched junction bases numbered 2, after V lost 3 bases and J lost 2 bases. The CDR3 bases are TGTGCCAGCAGCTGGGGACTAGCGGGTCAAGAGACCCAGTACTTC. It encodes CASSWGLAGQETQYF.

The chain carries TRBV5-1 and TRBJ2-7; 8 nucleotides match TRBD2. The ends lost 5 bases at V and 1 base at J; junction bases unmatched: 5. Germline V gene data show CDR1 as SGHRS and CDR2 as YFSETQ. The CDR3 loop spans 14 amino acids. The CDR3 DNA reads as TGCGCCAGCAGAACGGCGGGGGGATCCTACGAGCAGTACTTC. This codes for CASRTAGGSYEQYF. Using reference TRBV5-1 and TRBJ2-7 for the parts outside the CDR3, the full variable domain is KAGVTQTPRYLIKTRGQQVTLSCSPISGHRSVSWYQQTPGQGLQFLFEYFSETQRNKGNFPGRFSGRQFSNSRSEMNVSTLELGDSALYLCASRTAGGSYEQYFGPGTRLTVT.

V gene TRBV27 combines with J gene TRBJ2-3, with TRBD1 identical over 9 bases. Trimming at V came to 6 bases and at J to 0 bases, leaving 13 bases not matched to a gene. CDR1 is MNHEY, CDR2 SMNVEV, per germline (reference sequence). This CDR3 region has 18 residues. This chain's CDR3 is CASSFIPPGQGSTDTQYF. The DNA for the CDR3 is TGTGCCAGCAGCTTCATTCCCCCCGGACAGGGGAGCACAGATACGCAGTATTTT.

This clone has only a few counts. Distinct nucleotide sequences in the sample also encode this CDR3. CDR3: CASSYVGGTEAFF. The CDR3, as DNA: TGTGCCAGCAGTTATGTGGGGGGCACTGAAGCTTTCTTT. This chain joins TRBV6-5 and TRBJ1-1; possible D gene TRBD1, 5 bases. Germline V gene data show CDR1 as MNHEY and CDR2 as SVGAGI. The CDR3 spans 13 residues. The V and J ends lost 3 bases and 4 bases respectively, with 9 bases between them.

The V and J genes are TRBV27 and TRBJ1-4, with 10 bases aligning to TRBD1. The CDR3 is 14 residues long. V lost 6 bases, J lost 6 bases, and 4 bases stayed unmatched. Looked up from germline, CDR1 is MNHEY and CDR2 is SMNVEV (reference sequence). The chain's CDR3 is CASSWTGGYEKLFF. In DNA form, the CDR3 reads TGTGCCAGCAGCTGGACAGGGGGTTATGAAAAACTGTTTTTT.

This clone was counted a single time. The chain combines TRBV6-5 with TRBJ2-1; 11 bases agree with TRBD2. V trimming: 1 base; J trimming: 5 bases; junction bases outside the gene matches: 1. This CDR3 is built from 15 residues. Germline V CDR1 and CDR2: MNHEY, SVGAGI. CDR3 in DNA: TGTGCCAGCAGTTACTGGGGACTAGCGGACAATGAGCAGTTCTTC. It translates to CASSYWGLADNEQFF.

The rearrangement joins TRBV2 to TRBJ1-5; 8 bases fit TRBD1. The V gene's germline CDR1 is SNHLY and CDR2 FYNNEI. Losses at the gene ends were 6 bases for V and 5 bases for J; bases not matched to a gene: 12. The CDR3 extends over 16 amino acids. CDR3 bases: TGTGCCAGCAGGGCCTTGGCAGGGGGCTCTCATCAGCCCCAGCATTTT. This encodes CASRALAGGSHQPQHF.

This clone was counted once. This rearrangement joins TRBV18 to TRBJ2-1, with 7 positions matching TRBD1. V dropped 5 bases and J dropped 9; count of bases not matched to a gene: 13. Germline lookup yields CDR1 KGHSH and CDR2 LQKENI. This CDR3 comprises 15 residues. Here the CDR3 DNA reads TGTGCCAGCTCAACGCCGCTGACAGGGAAGGTTGAGCAGTTCTTC. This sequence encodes CASSTPLTGKVEQFF.

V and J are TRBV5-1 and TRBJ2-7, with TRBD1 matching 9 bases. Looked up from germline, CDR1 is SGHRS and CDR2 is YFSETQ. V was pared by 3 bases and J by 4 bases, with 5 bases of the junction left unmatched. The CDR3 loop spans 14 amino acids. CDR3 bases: TGCGCCAGCAGCTCTCGGGACAGGGCATACGAGCAGTACTTC. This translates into CASSSRDRAYEQYF.

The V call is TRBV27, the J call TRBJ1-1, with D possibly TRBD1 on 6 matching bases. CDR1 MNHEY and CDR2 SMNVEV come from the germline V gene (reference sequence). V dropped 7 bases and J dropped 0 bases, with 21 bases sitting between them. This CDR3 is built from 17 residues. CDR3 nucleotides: TGTGCCAGCAACCAATACGCGGTCGGGACACTGAACACTGAAGCTTTCTTT. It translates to CASNQYAVGTLNTEAFF.

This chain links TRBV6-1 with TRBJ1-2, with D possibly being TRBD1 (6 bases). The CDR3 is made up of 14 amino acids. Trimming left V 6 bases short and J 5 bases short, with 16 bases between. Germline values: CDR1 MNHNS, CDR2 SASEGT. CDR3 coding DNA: TGTGCCAGCAGGCGAACCGGGACATTTTATGGCTACACCTTC. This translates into CASRRTGTFYGYTF.

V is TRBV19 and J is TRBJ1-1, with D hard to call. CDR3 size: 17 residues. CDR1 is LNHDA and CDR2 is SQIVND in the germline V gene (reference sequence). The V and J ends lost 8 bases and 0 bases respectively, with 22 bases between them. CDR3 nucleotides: TGTGCCAGTTTGAGTAGAATGGACTCGAGGGTGAACACTGAAGCTTTCTTT. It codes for CASLSRMDSRVNTEAFF.

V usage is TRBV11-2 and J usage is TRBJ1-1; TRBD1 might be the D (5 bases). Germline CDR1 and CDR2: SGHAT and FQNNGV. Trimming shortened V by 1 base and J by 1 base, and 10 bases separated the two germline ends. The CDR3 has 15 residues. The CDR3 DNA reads TGTGCCAGCAGCTTAGTAGGGGAGGGGAACACTGAAGCTTTCTTT. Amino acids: CASSLVGEGNTEAFF. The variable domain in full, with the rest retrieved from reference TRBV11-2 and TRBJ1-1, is EAGVAQSPRYKIIEKRQSVAFWCNPISGHATLYWYQQILGQGPKLLIQFQNNGVVDDSQLPKDRFSAERLKGVDSTLKIQPAKLEDSAVYLCASSLVGEGNTEAFFGQGTRLTVV.

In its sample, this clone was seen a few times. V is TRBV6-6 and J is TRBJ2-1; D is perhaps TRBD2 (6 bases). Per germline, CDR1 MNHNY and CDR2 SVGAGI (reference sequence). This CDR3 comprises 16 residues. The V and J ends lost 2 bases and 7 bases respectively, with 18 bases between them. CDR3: CASSYDAGWGSNEQFF. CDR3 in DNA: TGTGCCAGCAGTTACGATGCGGGATGGGGTTCTAATGAGCAGTTCTTC.

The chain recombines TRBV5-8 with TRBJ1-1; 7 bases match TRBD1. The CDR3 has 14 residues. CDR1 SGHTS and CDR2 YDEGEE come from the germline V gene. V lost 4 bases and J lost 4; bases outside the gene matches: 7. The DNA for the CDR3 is TGTGCCAGCAGCAAAACAGGGGTGGGCACTGAAGCTTTCTTT. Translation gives CASSKTGVGTEAFF.